One sample yielded the 20 T cell receptor beta chains listed below, sequenced in a study of blood T cell repertoires in COVID-19. The assay was immunoSEQ multiplex PCR, and TCRdb's table has in-frame clones only and misses some. In the table there are about 83,000 clones, approximately 86% of which are singletons. Input material: peripheral blood. The receptor set was obtained from a man older than 75 with active or convalescent COVID-19.

The chain couples TRBV19 to TRBJ2-3, with D possibly being TRBD1 (6 bases). Germline V gene sequence: CDR1 LNHDA, CDR2 SQIVND (reference sequence). V shed 6 bases and J shed 2 bases, with 15 bases lying between them. The CDR3 has 15 amino acids. The CDR3, as DNA: TGTGCCAGTAGAAAGACAGGAACCTCCACAGATACGCAGTATTTT. Protein product: CASRKTGTSTDTQYF.

This rearrangement joins TRBV4-1 to TRBJ2-3, with TRBD2 matching over 10 bases. Germline V gene lookup returns CDR1 MGHRA and CDR2 YSYEKL. The CDR3 has 17 amino acids. V was pared by 2 bases and J by 0 bases, with 5 bases of the junction left unmatched. CDR3 residues: CASSQQLAGTSTDTQYF. The CDR3 coding sequence is TGCGCCAGCAGCCAACAACTAGCGGGGACAAGCACAGATACGCAGTATTTT.

V usage is TRBV18 and J usage is TRBJ2-7; TRBD1 aligns across 8 bases. Trimming removed 4 bases from V and 2 bases from J; junction bases left unmatched: 4. From germline, CDR1 is KGHSH and CDR2 LQKENI. This CDR3 contains 14 residues. In DNA, the CDR3 is TGTGCCAGCTCACAGACAGGGGCCCCCTACGAGCAGTACGTC. Protein product: CASSQTGAPYEQYV.

V usage is TRBV6-4 and J usage is TRBJ1-1, with a possible D match to TRBD1 (5 bases). Deletions cut 6 bases from V and 8 bases from J, with 16 bases between. The CDR3 has 13 residues. Per the germline V gene, CDR1 is MRHNA and CDR2 is SNTAGT. CDR3 loop: CASRRDRVSEAFF. CDR3 nucleotide sequence: TGTGCCAGCAGACGAGACAGAGTATCAGAAGCTTTCTTT.

The chain has TRBV24-1 and TRBJ2-2, with 8 positions matching TRBD1. Germline V lookup: CDR1 KGHDR, CDR2 SFDVKD. V was pared by 3 bases and J by 4 bases, with 3 bases of the junction left unmatched. The CDR3 is 15 amino acids. In DNA form, the CDR3 reads TGTGCCACCAGTGATCCGGGACAGGTCACCGGGGAGCTGTTTTTT. Its protein product is CATSDPGQVTGELFF.

The genes are TRBV6-2 or TRBV6-3 and TRBJ1-2; D gene uncertain. V shed 2 bases and J shed 1 base, with 8 bases lying between them. Germline loops: CDR1 MNHEY, CDR2 SVGEGT. The CDR3 covers 14 residues. The CDR3 DNA is TGTGCCAGCAGTTACGGCGGCAATAACTATGGCTACACCTTC. Translated, it gives CASSYGGNNYGYTF.

CDR3 sequence: CASRKDSNSGNTIYF. In DNA form, the CDR3 reads TGTGCCAGCAGGAAAGACAGCAACTCTGGAAACACCATATATTTT. V gene TRBV2 combines with J gene TRBJ1-3; D is perhaps TRBD1 (5 bases). There are 15 residues in the CDR3. Germline CDR1 and CDR2: SNHLY and FYNNEI. The germline V and J ends were trimmed by 6 bases and 0 bases, with 12 bases remaining between them.

This clone was seen only once. The chain carries TRBV6-5 and TRBJ2-7, with a possible D match to TRBD1 (6 bases). V was clipped by 4 bases and J by 6 bases, with 22 bases between them. Germline V lookup: CDR1 MNHEY, CDR2 SVGAGI. The CDR3 loop spans 16 amino acids. The CDR3 protein is CASSLMTGPPSPEQYV. In DNA, the CDR3 is TGTGCCAGCAGTTTAATGACAGGACCCCCCTCCCCCGAGCAGTACGTC.

J is TRBJ1-2 and V is TRBV4-1; the D gene is possibly TRBD1 (6 bases). The CDR3 consists of 15 residues. Germline values: CDR1 MGHRA, CDR2 YSYEKL. Trimming stripped 2 bases from V and 4 bases from J, with 14 bases between. CDR3 protein: CASSQLSKGVYGYTF. CDR3 coding DNA: TGCGCCAGCAGCCAACTGTCGAAGGGGGTCTATGGCTACACCTTC.

The genes are TRBV9 and TRBJ2-5; 11 bases are a match to TRBD1. The CDR3 covers 16 residues. V gave up 4 bases and J gave up 5 bases; unmatched junction bases: 10. Germline-derived CDR1 and CDR2 are SGDLS and YYNGEE. DNA of the CDR3: TGTGCCAGCAGCAACGGACAGGGGGCGAGAGGCGAGACCCAGTACTTC. Its protein product is CASSNGQGARGETQYF.

This clone was recorded once. DNA for the CDR3: TGTGCCAGCAGCGTAGACTCTGTACCTGGGGCCAACGTCCTGACTTTC. Translated, it gives CASSVDSVPGANVLTF. The V and J genes are TRBV9 and TRBJ2-6, with unresolved D. Germline V lookup: CDR1 SGDLS, CDR2 YYNGEE. This CDR3 contains 16 residues. Trimming took off 0 bases at V and 2 bases at J, with 9 bases between the two ends.

CDR3 protein: CAISESGGSQPQHF. CDR3 DNA: TGTGCCATCAGTGAGTCGGGGGGATCTCAGCCCCAGCATTTT. J is TRBJ1-5 and V is TRBV10-3; D is possibly TRBD1 (5 bases). Per the germline V gene, CDR1 is ENHRY and CDR2 is SYGVKD. The CDR3 is 14 residues long. The V end was cut by 0 bases, the J end by 6 bases, with 9 bases between.

There are a few counts of this clone. V is TRBV24-1 and J is TRBJ2-3; TRBD2 aligns across 8 bases. The germline V gene encodes CDR1 KGHDR and CDR2 SFDVKD. V was pared by 4 bases and J by 0 bases, with 5 bases of the junction left unmatched. The CDR3 runs 16 residues. CDR3: CATSDPGLVSTDTQYF. The DNA for the CDR3 is TGTGCCACCAGTGACCCGGGACTAGTAAGCACAGATACGCAGTATTTT.

The chain recombines TRBV6-5 with TRBJ1-1; D unclear. Trimming removed 7 bases from V and 7 bases from J, with 16 bases in between. This CDR3 spans 13 amino acids. The germline CDR1 and CDR2 sequences are MNHEY and SVGAGI. The CDR3 loop reads CASTSSRGGEAFF. The CDR3 DNA follows: TGTGCCAGCACCAGCTCCAGAGGAGGTGAAGCTTTCTTT.

This clone is a singleton in its sample. The rearrangement joins TRBV27 to TRBJ2-7; 7 nucleotides agree with TRBD2. The CDR3 totals 15 residues. Losses at the gene ends were 5 bases for V and 5 bases for J; bases not matched to a gene: 12. CDR1 is MNHEY, CDR2 SMNVEV, per germline (reference sequence). The CDR3 DNA sequence: TGTGCCAGCAGTCCGGGTCTTAGCGGGCCCCACGAGCAGTACGTC. This gives the protein CASSPGLSGPHEQYV.

This clone was detected only once. The chain uses TRBV6-1 and TRBJ1-5; D might be TRBD1 (5 bases). With 2 bases removed from V and 6 bases from J, the gap between germline ends came to 11 bases. Germline-derived CDR1 and CDR2 are MNHNS and SASEGT. This CDR3 comprises 14 residues. This CDR3 reads CASSEQGSGQPQHF. The CDR3 coding sequence is TGTGCCAGCAGTGAACAGGGCTCCGGTCAGCCCCAGCATTTT.

This clone showed up just once. CDR3 coding DNA: TGTGCCAGCGCCGGGACAGGGGGTAATGAAAAACTGTTTTTT. This encodes CASAGTGGNEKLFF. V and J are TRBV28 and TRBJ1-4; TRBD1 agrees at 11 bases. There are 14 residues in the CDR3. V lost 8 bases, J lost 4 bases, and 3 bases stayed unmatched. Germline lookup yields CDR1 MDHEN and CDR2 SYDVKM.

The chain recombines TRBV5-1 with TRBJ1-1; 7 bases agree with TRBD1. From germline, CDR1 is SGHRS and CDR2 YFSETQ. This CDR3 has 15 residues. V shed 0 bases and J 2 bases; nucleotides not matched to a gene: 4. CDR3 in amino acids: CASSLAQGGNTEAFF. For the CDR3, the DNA is TGCGCCAGCAGCTTGGCCCAGGGGGGAAACACTGAAGCTTTCTTT.

This clone was counted only a few times. This sequence joins TRBV11-3 and TRBJ2-5, with 7 nucleotides matching TRBD2. Germline CDR1 reads SGHNT; CDR2 reads YENEEA. This CDR3 contains 13 residues. Trimming took 5 bases from V and 5 from J; bases not matched to a gene: 5. The CDR3 DNA sequence: TGTGCCAGCAGCAACCTAGCGGCGGAGACCCAGTACTTC. Encoded protein: CASSNLAAETQYF.

The chain links TRBV7-8 to TRBJ2-7, with D possibly being TRBD1 (6 bases). Germline V gene data show CDR1 as SGHVS and CDR2 as FQNEAQ. The CDR3 covers 12 residues. V was clipped by 4 bases and J by 7 bases, with 11 bases between them. The CDR3 loop reads CASSSDRGEQYV. The CDR3 DNA reads as TGTGCCAGCAGCTCGGACAGAGGGGAGCAGTACGTC.